The present TCR beta chain was sequenced within a study of neurological immune-mediated disorders. In this sample, this clonotype turned up many times. TCRdb recomputed calls from the 5' RACE reads with MiXCR, one row per CDR3 protein. This table holds 77,000 or so distinct CDR3 sequences, roughly 9.9% found once. The unsorted libraries were produced from 2 million PBMCs held at -80 C. V lost 5 bases, J lost 0 bases, and 16 bases lay in between. This CDR3 region has 17 residues. CDR1 is SGHTA and CDR2 is FQGNSA in the germline V gene. This TCR was sampled from a man aged 45-65 years in good health. Sequenced: PBMCs. The chain links TRBV7-2 to TRBJ1-4, with D possibly matching TRBD1 (6 bases). CDR3 region: CASSPRGIPSTNEKLFF. CDR3 coding DNA: TGTGCCAGCAGCCCGAGGGGGATTCCCTCAACTAATGAAAAACTGTTTTTT.